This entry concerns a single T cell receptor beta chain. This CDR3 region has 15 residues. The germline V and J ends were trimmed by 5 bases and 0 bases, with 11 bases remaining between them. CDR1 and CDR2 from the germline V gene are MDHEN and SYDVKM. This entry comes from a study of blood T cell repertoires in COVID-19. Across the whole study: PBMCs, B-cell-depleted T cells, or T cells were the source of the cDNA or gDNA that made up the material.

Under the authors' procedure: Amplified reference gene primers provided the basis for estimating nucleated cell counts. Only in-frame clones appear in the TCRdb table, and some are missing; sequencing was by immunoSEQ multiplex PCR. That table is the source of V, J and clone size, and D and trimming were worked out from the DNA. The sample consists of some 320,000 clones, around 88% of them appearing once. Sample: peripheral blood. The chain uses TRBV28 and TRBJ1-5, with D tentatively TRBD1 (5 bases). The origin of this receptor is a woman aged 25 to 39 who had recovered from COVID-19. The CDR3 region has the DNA TGTGCCAGCAGTCGGAACAGGTATAGCAATCAGCCCCAGCATTTT. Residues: CASSRNRYSNQPQHF.